This T cell receptor beta chain is from a study of T cells in Graves' hyperthyroidism and ophthalmopathy. Amplification of TCR beta CDR3 regions used RNA as the template. The HTBI primer set served for first-round RT-PCR of the TCR CDR3. TCRdb called the multiplex PCR reads again in MiXCR, with one record for every CDR3 protein. The repertoire holds around 690,000 distinct CDR3 sequences, with roughly 17% as singletons. V lost 6 bases and J lost 4, with 18 bases in between. This CDR3 spans 14 amino acids. In germline, CDR1 is SQVTM, CDR2 ANQGSEA. Lactation, pregnancy, other autoimmune disease or uncontrolled infection led to exclusion of patients. For this clonotype: The CDR3 end shows no conserved phenylalanine or tryptophan, and so a read error is likely.

This TCR came from a man aged 50 or older with Graves' hyperthyroidism. The chain links TRBV29-1 to TRBJ1-1; D is perhaps TRBD1 (5 bases). Sequenced material: blood. DNA for the CDR3: TGCAGCGTGCCCAACAGGATGGACTTCACTGAAGCTTTCCTT. Amino acid sequence: CSVPNRMDFTEAFL.